The next 2 T cell receptor beta chains were all read from a single sample in a study of T cell repertoires in cytomegalovirus infection (dated by TCRdb to about 2019). Per the publication, the treatment or condition label means: in vitro stimulation with specific CMV peptide epitopes to enrich CMV-specific T cells. No antigen is known for these receptors. Sequencing was carried out with an Illumina HiSeq 1500. The raw public reads went through TCRdb reprocessing: fastp at Q25, MiXCR clone calling, in-frame beta chains kept. Every distinct CDR3 protein forms one entry, paired with its most common genes and DNA. Here the sample has a few hundred thousand distinct CDR3 sequences; under 55% occur a single time. Of the sample, 40% to 50% falls within the top ten clones. Sequences were derived from cultured PBMCs, sampled from culture after CMV antigen stimulation. The receptors come from a human donor in good health (CMV status not recorded). Some clones in this sample may be carry-over from other donors' samples.

This chain connects TRBV7-6 to TRBJ2-2; perhaps TRBD2 as D (5 bases). The CDR3 runs 16 residues. The germline V gene encodes CDR1 SGHVS and CDR2 FNYEAQ. V dropped 0 bases and J dropped 5 bases, with 13 bases sitting between them. CDR3 amino acids: CASSLAPAGETGELFF. Written as DNA, the CDR3 is TGTGCCAGCAGCTTAGCGCCGGCGGGTGAGACCGGGGAGCTGTTTTTT.

In this sample, this clonotype turned up a few times. The chain joins TRBV11-2 to TRBJ2-2, with D uncertain. Looked up from germline, CDR1 is SGHAT and CDR2 is FQNNGV. This CDR3 has 16 residues. V was pared by 5 bases and J by 0 bases, with 13 bases between. CDR3: CASSPSVSANTGELFF. The CDR3 DNA sequence: TGTGCCAGCAGCCCCTCGGTGTCCGCGAACACCGGGGAGCTGTTTTTT.